This passage covers 29 T cell receptor beta chains from one sample sequenced in a study of T cells in Graves' hyperthyroidism and ophthalmopathy. Researchers took RNA transcripts and amplified the TCR beta CDR3 regions from them. HTBI primers were used for first-round RT-PCR of the TCR CDR3. One entry per CDR3 protein results from TCRdb running MiXCR on the multiplex PCR reads. The top ten hold about 7% of the sample, which has about 590,000 distinct CDR3 sequences, 15% to 18% seen once. Sequencing was carried out using blood. The source is a young woman with Graves' hyperthyroidism.

This clonotype was detected ten times or more. The chain uses TRBV20-1 and TRBJ2-1; TRBD2 agrees at 9 bases. After removal of 3 bases from V and 6 bases from J, the junction contained 6 bases not matched to a gene. This CDR3 has 14 residues. Per germline, CDR1 DFQATT and CDR2 SNEGSKA (reference sequence). This CDR3 reads CSASPGLAGNEQFF. The CDR3 coding sequence is TGCAGTGCTAGTCCGGGACTAGCTGGCAATGAGCAGTTCTTC.

This clonotype was seen repeatedly, ten times or more. The rearrangement uses TRBV6-2 or TRBV6-3 and TRBJ2-5; tentative D call: TRBD2 (6 bases). Germline CDR1 reads MNHEY; CDR2 reads SVGEGT. V lost 6 bases and J 2 bases, leaving 19 bases between the germline ends. The CDR3 length is 16 residues. CDR3 nucleotide sequence: TGTGCCAGCAGAAACTACCGGGAGCCAGGACAAGAGACCCAGTACTTC. Protein sequence: CASRNYREPGQETQYF.

This clonotype came up many times. V and J are TRBV12-3 or TRBV12-4 and TRBJ1-1; 7 bases align to TRBD1. The CDR3 is made up of 13 amino acids. V lost 5 bases and J lost 9; bases outside the gene matches: 9. The CDR3 protein is CASSASGTAKAFF. The CDR3 bases are TGTGCCAGCAGTGCCTCCGGGACAGCCAAAGCTTTCTTT.

This clonotype has ten or more counts. The chain carries TRBV5-1 and TRBJ2-7, with a tentative D call TRBD1 (6 bases). V was clipped by 4 bases and J by 5 bases, with 16 bases between them. CDR3 length equals 14 residues. CDR1 is SGHRS and CDR2 is YFSETQ in the germline V gene. This CDR3 is CASSIDRPRDEQYF. The CDR3 nucleotides read TGCGCCAGCAGCATAGACAGGCCCCGGGACGAGCAGTACTTC.

This clonotype was detected only a few times. V usage is TRBV27 and J usage is TRBJ1-5, with no clear D. This CDR3 has 14 residues. CDR1 MNHEY and CDR2 SMNVEV come from the germline V gene (reference sequence). The ends were cut back, 5 bases at V and 0 bases at J, with 8 bases in the middle. For the CDR3, the DNA is TGTGCCAGCAGTCTGGACCATAGCAATCAGCCCCAGCATTTT. This codes for CASSLDHSNQPQHF.

This CDR3 is CASSWKKRESLPSLYEQYF. As DNA, the CDR3 is TGTGCCAGCAGCTGGAAAAAGCGGGAGAGCCTTCCTTCCCTCTACGAGCAGTACTTC. The gene calls are TRBV5-6 and TRBJ2-7, with TRBD2 matching over 8 bases. Germline V lookup: CDR1 SGHDT, CDR2 YYEEEE. CDR3 length: 19 residues. V lost 3 bases to trimming and J lost 3 bases; unmatched junction nucleotides: 20.

The sample holds many counts of this clonotype. The chain employs TRBV15 and TRBJ2-3; D unresolved. Trimming removed 0 bases at V and 1 base at J, with 11 bases between. The V gene's germline CDR1 is LNHNV and CDR2 YYDKDF (reference sequence). The CDR3 loop spans 16 amino acids. The CDR3 protein is CATSREVSHRTDTQYF. DNA of the CDR3: TGTGCCACCAGCAGAGAGGTTTCCCACCGCACAGATACGCAGTATTTT.

This clonotype appeared many times. The chain recombines TRBV28 with TRBJ1-2; no definite D call. V was trimmed by 5 bases and J by 8 bases, leaving 18 bases between them. The CDR3 runs to 14 residues. Germline assignment: CDR1 MDHEN and CDR2 SYDVKM. CDR3 coding DNA: TGTGCCAGCAGTGCGGTCCTGCCCACCCTGGGCTACACCTTC. It codes for CASSAVLPTLGYTF.

This clonotype has a count of ten or more. CDR3 bases: TGTGCCAGTAGTGGACTACTGGGCACTGAAGCTTTCTTT. Translation: CASSGLLGTEAFF. J is TRBJ1-1 and V is TRBV19; D ambiguous. The V and J ends lost 5 bases and 4 bases respectively, with 11 bases between them. The CDR3 is 13 residues long. Germline values: CDR1 LNHDA, CDR2 SQIVND (reference sequence).

This clonotype was seen a few times. The J gene is TRBJ1-5, the V gene TRBV12-5, with a weak D call TRBD1 (5 bases). Germline V gene lookup returns CDR1 LGHNT and CDR2 FRNRAP. The ends were cut back, 7 bases at V and 6 bases at J, with 13 bases in the middle. The CDR3 sequence is 13 residues long. The CDR3 DNA reads TGTGCTAGTGCACTGGGGGTTGGTCAGCCCCAGCATTTT. It encodes CASALGVGQPQHF. The whole variable domain, remainder taken from reference TRBV12-5 and TRBJ1-5, is DARVTQTPRHKVTEMGQEVTMRCQPILGHNTVFWYRQTMMQGLELLAYFRNRAPLDDSGMPKDRFSAEMPDATLATLKIQPSEPRDSAVYFCASALGVGQPQHFGDGTRLSIL.

The V and J genes are TRBV9 and TRBJ2-1, with D unresolved. Trimming removed 3 bases from V and 9 bases from J, with 10 bases in between. The CDR3 runs to 12 residues. Germline CDR1 reads SGDLS; CDR2 reads YYNGEE. The CDR3 spells CASSENKGEQFF. The DNA for the CDR3 is TGTGCCAGCAGCGAGAACAAGGGTGAGCAGTTCTTC. The full variable domain, its missing parts supplied by reference TRBV9 and TRBJ2-1, is DSGVTQTPKHLITATGQRVTLRCSPRSGDLSVYWYQQSLDQGLQFLIQYYNGEERAKGNILERFSAQQFPDLHSELNLSSLELGDSALYFCASSENKGEQFFGPGTRLTVL.

This clonotype was counted at least ten times. This sequence joins TRBV20-1 and TRBJ2-1, with 10 bases lining up with TRBD2. This CDR3 is built from 18 residues. The V gene end was trimmed by 0 bases and the J gene end by 6 bases; junction bases not matched to a gene: 14. Germline-derived CDR1 and CDR2 are DFQATT and SNEGSKA (reference sequence). Written as DNA, the CDR3 is TGCAGTGCTAGAGATCCAGGTAGCGGGAGGTTGACTTTCAATGAGCAGTTCTTC. Amino acid sequence: CSARDPGSGRLTFNEQFF.

In its sample, this clonotype was seen many times. This chain joins TRBV29-1 and TRBJ2-3; 8 bases map to TRBD2. This CDR3 has 15 residues. V was clipped by 2 bases and J by 4 bases; unmatched bases: 8. Germline V gene lookup returns CDR1 SQVTM and CDR2 ANQGSEA. Here the CDR3 reads CSVERGGLASDTQYF. In DNA form, the CDR3 reads TGCAGCGTTGAAAGGGGTGGACTAGCATCAGATACGCAGTATTTT.

This clonotype came up many times. The rearrangement uses TRBV6-5 and TRBJ2-3; no firm D call. The CDR3 length is 14 residues. Between the trimmed V and J ends, which lost 0 bases and 4 bases, there was a span of 8 bases. CDR1 is MNHEY, CDR2 SVGAGI, per germline. CDR3 protein: CASSYSMASDTQYF. The CDR3 region has the DNA TGTGCCAGCAGTTACTCAATGGCGTCAGATACGCAGTATTTT.

This clonotype was seen at least ten times. V is TRBV5-1 and J is TRBJ2-1; 7 nucleotides match TRBD2. The trim removed 5 bases at V and 4 bases at J, leaving 9 bases unmatched. This CDR3 is built from 15 residues. The germline V gene has CDR1 SGHRS and CDR2 YFSETQ. The CDR3: CASSLSGAGYNEQFF. In DNA form, the CDR3 reads TGCGCCAGCAGTTTAAGCGGGGCAGGTTACAATGAGCAGTTCTTC.

V is TRBV20-1 and J is TRBJ2-3; D tentatively reads TRBD1 or TRBD2 (6 bases each). The germline V gene encodes CDR1 DFQATT and CDR2 SNEGSKA (reference sequence). V lost 6 bases, J lost 6 bases, and 22 bases lay in between. CDR3 length equals 15 residues. For the CDR3, the DNA is TGCAGTGCCACGGTCGGGGGAAGTGACAGGGATACGCAGTATTTT. Protein: CSATVGGSDRDTQYF.

The genes are TRBV19 and TRBJ2-3; D tentatively reads TRBD1 or TRBD2 (5 bases each). Trimming shortened V by 3 bases and J by 4 bases, and 23 bases separated the two germline ends. The CDR3 has 18 amino acids. Germline-derived CDR1 and CDR2 are LNHDA and SQIVND (reference sequence). CDR3 residues: CASSISPGGHPEADTQYF. CDR3 coding DNA: TGTGCCAGTAGTATTTCTCCAGGAGGACACCCAGAGGCAGATACGCAGTATTTT.

J is TRBJ1-2 and V is TRBV7-9; D is unclear. Looked up from germline, CDR1 is SEHNR and CDR2 is FQNEAQ (reference sequence). CDR3 size: 14 residues. The ends were cut back, 0 bases at V and 4 bases at J, with 9 bases in the middle. In DNA form, the CDR3 reads TGTGCCAGCAGCTTAGCTGGGTTTGGCTATGGCTACACCTTC. It codes for CASSLAGFGYGYTF.

This clonotype was detected ten times or more. The chain recombines TRBV20-1 with TRBJ2-3; TRBD2 agrees at 9 bases. CDR3 size: 16 residues. Trimming at V came to 0 bases and at J to 0 bases, leaving 4 bases not matched to a gene. Germline assignment: CDR1 DFQATT and CDR2 SNEGSKA (reference sequence). The CDR3 nucleotides read TGCAGTGCTAGAGATCTAGCGGGATGGAGCACAGATACGCAGTATTTT. Its protein product is CSARDLAGWSTDTQYF.

This clonotype has at least ten counts. The V call is TRBV7-2, the J call TRBJ2-7; 14 positions match TRBD2. This CDR3 is 16 amino acids long. Germline assignment: CDR1 SGHTA and CDR2 FQGNSA. V lost 3 bases, J lost 5 bases, and 6 bases stayed unmatched. CDR3 in DNA: TGTGCCAGCAGCTTGGGACTAGCGGGAGCGGAAGACGAGCAGTACTTC. Its translation: CASSLGLAGAEDEQYF.

This clonotype was recorded a few times. The CDR3 coding sequence is TGTGCCAGCAGCTTAAGGGGGGCAAAGGATACGCAGTATTTT. Protein product: CASSLRGAKDTQYF. The chain uses TRBV7-9 and TRBJ2-3; TRBD1 or TRBD2 may be the D gene (6 bases each). Per the germline V gene, CDR1 is SEHNR and CDR2 is FQNEAQ (reference sequence). CDR3 length: 14 residues. V lost 2 bases to trimming and J lost 6 bases, with 12 bases between them.

This clonotype was counted only a few times. The V call is TRBV29-1, the J call TRBJ2-1; 15 bases match TRBD2. Trimming cost V 5 bases and J 14 bases; bases outside gene matches: 7. The CDR3 covers 13 residues. From germline, CDR1 is SQVTM and CDR2 ANQGSEA. Here the CDR3 DNA reads TGCAGCGTTTCTACGGGACTAGCGGGAGGAGAGTTCTTC. Amino acids: CSVSTGLAGGEFF.

This chain joins TRBV19 and TRBJ2-2; 8 positions agree with TRBD1. V shed 7 bases and J 8 bases; nucleotides not matched to a gene: 6. This CDR3 is 13 amino acids long. Germline CDR1 LNHDA, CDR2 SQIVND (reference sequence). CDR3 residues: CASTHRGFGELFF. CDR3 DNA: TGTGCCAGTACCCACAGGGGGTTTGGGGAGCTGTTTTTT.

This clonotype was counted between two and nine times. The chain recombines TRBV19 with TRBJ2-2, with TRBD2 identical over 8 bases. CDR1 and CDR2 (germline): LNHDA, SQIVND (reference sequence). This CDR3 contains 17 residues. The V gene end was trimmed by 9 bases and the J gene end by 5 bases; junction bases not matched to a gene: 17. CDR3: CASRRFGAGGITGELFF. The CDR3 DNA follows: TGTGCCAGCCGAAGATTCGGTGCGGGGGGAATTACCGGGGAGCTGTTTTTT.

The rearrangement links TRBV6-1 to TRBJ2-7, with D possibly being TRBD1 (6 bases). V shed 6 bases and J shed 7 bases, with 16 bases lying between them. This CDR3 spans 13 amino acids. Germline V gene sequence: CDR1 MNHNS, CDR2 SASEGT. CDR3 coding DNA: TGTGCCAGCAGAAGGGGGAGCATATCGGAGCAGTACTTC. Protein product: CASRRGSISEQYF.

This clonotype was found many times. This sequence joins TRBV20-1 and TRBJ2-3; D ambiguous. The CDR3 contains 15 residues. Germline CDR1 is DFQATT and CDR2 is SNEGSKA (reference sequence). V was clipped by 5 bases and J by 1 base, with 16 bases between them. The CDR3 DNA is TGCAGTGCTGAAAACGACAACCCCGGCACAGATACGCAGTATTTT. Amino acid sequence: CSAENDNPGTDTQYF.

This clonotype was recorded a few times. J is TRBJ2-1 and V is TRBV6-5; TRBD2 agrees at 10 bases. CDR1 and CDR2 from the germline V gene are MNHEY and SVGAGI. CDR3 length: 16 residues. J gave up 7 bases and V 2 bases, and 8 bases lay outside the gene matches. This CDR3 is CASSYPSGSGSNEQFF. The CDR3 bases are TGTGCCAGCAGTTACCCTAGCGGGAGTGGTAGTAATGAGCAGTTCTTC.

This clonotype was found once. The chain combines TRBV7-2 with TRBJ1-1, with no clear D. CDR1 and CDR2 (germline): SGHTA, FQGNSA. The CDR3 runs to 13 residues. Trimming cost V 6 bases and J 1 base, with 9 bases left between them. Here the CDR3 reads CASRIGPNTEAFF. For the CDR3, the DNA is TGTGCCAGCAGGATAGGGCCGAACACTGAAGCTTTCTTT.

This clonotype was seen at least ten times. The V gene is TRBV12-3 or TRBV12-4, the J gene TRBJ2-7, with D possibly being TRBD1 (6 bases). The germline V and J ends were trimmed by 1 base and 3 bases, with 7 bases remaining between them. The CDR3 spans 13 residues. The CDR3 coding sequence is TGTGCCAGCAGTTTAGAACAGGGCTACGAGCAGTACTTC. Translating it yields CASSLEQGYEQYF.